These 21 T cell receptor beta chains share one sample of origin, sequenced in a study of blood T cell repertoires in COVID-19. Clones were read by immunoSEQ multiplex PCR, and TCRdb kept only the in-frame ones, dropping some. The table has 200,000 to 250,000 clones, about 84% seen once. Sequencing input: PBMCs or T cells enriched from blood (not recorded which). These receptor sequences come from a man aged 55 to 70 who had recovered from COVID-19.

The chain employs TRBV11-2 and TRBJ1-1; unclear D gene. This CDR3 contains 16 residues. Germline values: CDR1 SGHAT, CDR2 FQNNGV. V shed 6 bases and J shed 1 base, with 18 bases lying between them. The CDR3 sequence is CASSHRRGRENTEAFF. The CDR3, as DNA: TGTGCCAGCAGTCATAGACGGGGTAGGGAGAACACTGAAGCTTTCTTT.

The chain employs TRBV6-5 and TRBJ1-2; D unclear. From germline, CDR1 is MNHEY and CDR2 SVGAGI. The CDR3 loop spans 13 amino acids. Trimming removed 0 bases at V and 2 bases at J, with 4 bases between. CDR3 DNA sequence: TGTGCCAGCAGTTACTCTCGGAACTATGGCTACACCTTC. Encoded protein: CASSYSRNYGYTF.

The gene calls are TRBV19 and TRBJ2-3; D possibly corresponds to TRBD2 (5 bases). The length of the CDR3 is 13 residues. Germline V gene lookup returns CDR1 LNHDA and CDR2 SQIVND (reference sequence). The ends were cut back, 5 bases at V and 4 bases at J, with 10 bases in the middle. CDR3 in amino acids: CASSVPAADTQYF. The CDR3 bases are TGTGCCAGTAGTGTACCAGCGGCAGATACGCAGTATTTT.

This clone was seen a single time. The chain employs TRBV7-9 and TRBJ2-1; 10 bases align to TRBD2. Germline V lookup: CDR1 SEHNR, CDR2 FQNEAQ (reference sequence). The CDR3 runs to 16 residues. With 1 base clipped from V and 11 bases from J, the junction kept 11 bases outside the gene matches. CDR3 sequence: CASSLGSGGAEGKQFF. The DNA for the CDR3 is TGTGCCAGCAGCTTAGGCAGCGGGGGGGCCGAGGGAAAGCAGTTCTTC. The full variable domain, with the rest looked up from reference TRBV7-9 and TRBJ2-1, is DTGVSQNPRHKITKRGQNVTFRCDPISEHNRLYWYRQTLGQGPEFLTYFQNEAQLEKSRLLSDRFSAERPKGSFSTLEIQRTEQGDSAMYLCASSLGSGGAEGKQFFGPGTRLTVL.

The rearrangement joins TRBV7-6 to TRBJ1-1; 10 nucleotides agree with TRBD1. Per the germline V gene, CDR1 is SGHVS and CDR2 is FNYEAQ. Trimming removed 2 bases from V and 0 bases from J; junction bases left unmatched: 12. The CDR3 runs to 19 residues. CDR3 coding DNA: TGTGCCAGCAGCTTAAGCCCCGGGACAGGGGTTAGCATGAACACTGAAGCTTTCTTT. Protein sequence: CASSLSPGTGVSMNTEAFF. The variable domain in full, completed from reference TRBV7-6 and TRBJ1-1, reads GAGVSQSPRYKVTKRGQDVALRCDPISGHVSLYWYRQALGQGPEFLTYFNYEAQQDKSGLPNDRFSAERPEGSISTLTIQRTEQRDSAMYRCASSLSPGTGVSMNTEAFFGQGTRLTVV.

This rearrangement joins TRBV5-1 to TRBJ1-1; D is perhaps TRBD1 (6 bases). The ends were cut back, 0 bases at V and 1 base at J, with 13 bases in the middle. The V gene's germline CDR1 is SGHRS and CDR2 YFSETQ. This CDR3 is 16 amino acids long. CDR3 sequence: CASSLDGGASNTEAFF. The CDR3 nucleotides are TGCGCCAGCAGCTTGGATGGGGGCGCGTCGAACACTGAAGCTTTCTTT.

In DNA form, the CDR3 reads TGTGCCAGCAGCTTAAGGAGGGCTCCGATAGCCAAAAACATTCAGTACTTC. Protein sequence: CASSLRRAPIAKNIQYF. The V gene is TRBV7-3, the J gene TRBJ2-4; D might be TRBD2 (6 bases). The CDR3 extends over 17 amino acids. V gave up 1 base and J gave up 0 bases, with 13 bases separating them. In germline, CDR1 is SGHTA, CDR2 FQGTGA.

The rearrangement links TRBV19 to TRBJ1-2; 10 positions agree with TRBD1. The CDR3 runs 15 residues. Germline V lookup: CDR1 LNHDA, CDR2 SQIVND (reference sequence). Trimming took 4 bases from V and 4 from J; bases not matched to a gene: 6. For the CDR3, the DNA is TGTGCCAGTAGTAACCGGGACAGGGGATCCTATGGCTACACCTTC. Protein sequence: CASSNRDRGSYGYTF.

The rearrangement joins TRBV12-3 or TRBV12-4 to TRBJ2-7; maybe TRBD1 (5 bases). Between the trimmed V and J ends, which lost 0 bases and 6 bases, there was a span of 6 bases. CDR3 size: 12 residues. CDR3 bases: TGTGCCAGCAGTTTAGCAGGGGTCGAGCAGTACTTC. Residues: CASSLAGVEQYF.

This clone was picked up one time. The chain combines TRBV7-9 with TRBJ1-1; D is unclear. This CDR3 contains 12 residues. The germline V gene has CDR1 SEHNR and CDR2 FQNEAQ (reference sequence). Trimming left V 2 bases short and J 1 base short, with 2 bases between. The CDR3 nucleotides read TGTGCCAGCAGCTTACAGAACACTGAAGCTTTCTTT. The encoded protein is CASSLQNTEAFF.

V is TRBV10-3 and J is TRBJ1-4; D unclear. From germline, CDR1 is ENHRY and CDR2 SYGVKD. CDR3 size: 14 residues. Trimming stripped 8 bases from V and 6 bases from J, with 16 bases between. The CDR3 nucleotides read TGTGCCATCGGCGGTGAGGGTCGGGATGAAAAACTGTTTTTT. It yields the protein CAIGGEGRDEKLFF.

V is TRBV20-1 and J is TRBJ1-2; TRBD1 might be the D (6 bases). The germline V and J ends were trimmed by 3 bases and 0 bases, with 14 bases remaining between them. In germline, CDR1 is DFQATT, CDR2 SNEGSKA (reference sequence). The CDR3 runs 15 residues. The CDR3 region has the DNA TGCAGTGCTAGTGCATACGGGACAACTAACTATGGCTACACCTTC. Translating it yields CSASAYGTTNYGYTF.

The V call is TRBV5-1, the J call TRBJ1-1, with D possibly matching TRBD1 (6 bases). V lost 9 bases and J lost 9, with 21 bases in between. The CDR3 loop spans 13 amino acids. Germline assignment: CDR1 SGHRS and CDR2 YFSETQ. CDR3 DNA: TGCGCCACGAGCCTCCGGATGGGGACACAAGCTTTCTTT. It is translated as CATSLRMGTQAFF. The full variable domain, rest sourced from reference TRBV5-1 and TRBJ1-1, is KAGVTQTPRYLIKTRGQQVTLSCSPISGHRSVSWYQQTPGQGLQFLFEYFSETQRNKGNFPGRFSGRQFSNSRSEMNVSTLELGDSALYLCATSLRMGTQAFFGQGTRLTVV.

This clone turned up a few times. The CDR3 DNA follows: TGTGCCAGCTCAGATCCGGGACAGGGATTAAACACTGAAGCTTTCTTT. Translation: CASSDPGQGLNTEAFF. This chain links TRBV18 with TRBJ1-1, with 9 nucleotides matching TRBD1. With 5 bases clipped from V and 2 bases from J, the junction kept 9 bases outside the gene matches. The length of the CDR3 is 16 residues. Germline lookup yields CDR1 KGHSH and CDR2 LQKENI.

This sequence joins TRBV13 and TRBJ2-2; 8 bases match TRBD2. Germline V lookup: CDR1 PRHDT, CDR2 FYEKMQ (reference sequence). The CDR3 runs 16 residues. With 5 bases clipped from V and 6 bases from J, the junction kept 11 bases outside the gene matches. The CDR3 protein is CASSKKAGGHPGELFF. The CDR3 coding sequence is TGTGCCAGCAGCAAAAAGGCGGGGGGCCATCCCGGGGAGCTGTTTTTT.

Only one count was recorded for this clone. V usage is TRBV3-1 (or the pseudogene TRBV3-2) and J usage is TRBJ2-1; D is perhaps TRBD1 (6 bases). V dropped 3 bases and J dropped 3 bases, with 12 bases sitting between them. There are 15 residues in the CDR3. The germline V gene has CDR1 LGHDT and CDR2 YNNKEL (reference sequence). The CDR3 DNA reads TGTGCCAGCAGCCAGGCGACAGGAAGCTACAATGAGCAGTTCTTC. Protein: CASSQATGSYNEQFF.

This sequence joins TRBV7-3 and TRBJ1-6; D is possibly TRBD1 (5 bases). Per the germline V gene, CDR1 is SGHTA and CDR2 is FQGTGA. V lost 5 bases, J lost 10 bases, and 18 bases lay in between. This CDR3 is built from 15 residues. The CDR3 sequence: CASSPSPGRESPLHF. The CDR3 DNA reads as TGTGCCAGCAGCCCATCCCCTGGCAGGGAATCACCCCTCCACTTT.

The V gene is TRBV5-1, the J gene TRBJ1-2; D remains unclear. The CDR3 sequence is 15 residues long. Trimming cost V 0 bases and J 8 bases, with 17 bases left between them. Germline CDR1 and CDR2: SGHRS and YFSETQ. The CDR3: CASSLEARELDGYTF. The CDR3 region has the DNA TGCGCCAGCAGCTTGGAGGCGAGGGAGCTCGACGGCTACACCTTC.

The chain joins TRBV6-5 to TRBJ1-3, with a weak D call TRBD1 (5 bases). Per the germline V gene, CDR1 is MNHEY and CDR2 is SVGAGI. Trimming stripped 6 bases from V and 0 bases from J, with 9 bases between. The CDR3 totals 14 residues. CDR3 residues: CASSQGFSGNTIYF. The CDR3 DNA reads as TGTGCCAGCAGCCAGGGTTTCTCTGGAAACACCATATATTTT.

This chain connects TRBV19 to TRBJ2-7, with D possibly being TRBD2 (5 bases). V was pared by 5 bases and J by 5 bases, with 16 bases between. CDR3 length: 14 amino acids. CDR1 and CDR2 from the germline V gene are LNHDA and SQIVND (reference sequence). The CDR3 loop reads CASSEGLRAHEQYF. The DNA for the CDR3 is TGTGCCAGTAGTGAGGGCCTGCGGGCCCACGAGCAGTACTTC. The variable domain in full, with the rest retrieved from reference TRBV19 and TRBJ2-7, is DGGITQSPKYLFRKEGQNVTLSCEQNLNHDAMYWYRQDPGQGLRLIYYSQIVNDFQKGDIAEGYSVSREKKESFPLTVTSAQKNPTAFYLCASSEGLRAHEQYFGPGTRLTVT.

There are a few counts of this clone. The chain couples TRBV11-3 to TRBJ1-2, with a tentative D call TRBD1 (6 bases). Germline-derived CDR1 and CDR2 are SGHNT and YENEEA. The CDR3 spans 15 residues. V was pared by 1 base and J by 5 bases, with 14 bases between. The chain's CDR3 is CASSLGDTGMYGYTF. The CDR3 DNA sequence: TGTGCCAGCAGCTTAGGAGATACAGGGATGTATGGCTACACCTTC.